This TCR beta chain was captured by sequencing in a study of shared clonotypes between healthy human individuals. For this clone: Its antigen is unknown.

Measured with immunoSEQ multiplex PCR; TCRdb has only the in-frame clones, and not every one. This repertoire shows around 2.5 million clones, over 85% found once; its top ten account for 0.35% to 0.45%. Overall study results and limits: Generation probabilities were higher for clonotypes shared across all four sorted-subset donors than for unshared ones. Naive subsets typically showed greater estimated richness than memory subsets.

Germline CDR1 reads SGHDN; CDR2 reads FVKESK. J gave up 2 bases and V 4 bases, and 10 bases lay outside the gene matches. There are 17 residues in the CDR3. This sequence originates from a man aged 18 to 30 in good health. Some clones in this sample may be carry-over from other donors' samples. The chain links TRBV14 to TRBJ2-3; the match to TRBD2 covers 9 bases. The source material was naive CD4+ T cells from PBMCs. As to subset: CD45RA+ positively selected. CDR3 protein: CASSPNRASGVTDTQYF. CDR3 nucleotides: TGTGCCAGCAGCCCAAACCGGGCTAGCGGGGTCACAGATACGCAGTATTTT.